These 27 T cell receptor beta chains were all obtained from the same sample, sequenced in a study of T cells in Graves' hyperthyroidism and ophthalmopathy. From RNA transcripts, TCR beta CDR3 regions were amplified. HTBI primers were used for first-round RT-PCR of the TCR CDR3. MiXCR, run by TCRdb on the multiplex PCR reads, gives a single entry per CDR3 protein. The top ten clones hold 13% of a sample with 400,000 to 450,000 distinct CDR3 sequences, roughly 15% of them seen once. Material: blood. These receptors came from a man younger than 35 with Graves' ophthalmopathy.

This clonotype is a singleton in its sample. A single base separates this from a much larger clone, so it may be a read error. The genes are TRBV7-9 and TRBJ1-1, with no clear D. The CDR3 spans 13 residues. Germline V CDR1 and CDR2: SEHNR, FQNEAQ (reference sequence). Here the CDR3 reads CVSSFRSDTEAFF. For the CDR3, the DNA is TGTGTCAGCAGCTTTCGATCGGACACTGAAGCTTTCTTT.

This clonotype occurred a few times. The rearrangement joins TRBV4-1 to TRBJ2-7; perhaps TRBD1 as D (5 bases). Deletions cut 1 base from V and 1 base from J, with 11 bases between. The CDR3 has 15 residues. Per germline, CDR1 MGHRA and CDR2 YSYEKL. CDR3 DNA: TGCGCCAGCAGCCAAGCGGAGACAGAGTCCTACGAGCAGTACTTC. Translated: CASSQAETESYEQYF.

In this sample, this clonotype turned up many times. The chain combines TRBV11-1 with TRBJ2-2; D is tentatively TRBD1 or TRBD2 (5 bases each). Trimming took off 4 bases at V and 2 bases at J, with 8 bases between the two ends. The germline V gene has CDR1 SGHAT and CDR2 FQDESV (reference sequence). This CDR3 is 14 amino acids long. CDR3 residues: CASSSGPNTGELFF. The CDR3 DNA sequence: TGTGCCAGCAGCTCGGGACCAAACACCGGGGAGCTGTTTTTT.

This clonotype was seen ten or more times. This chain joins TRBV6-1 and TRBJ2-3; possible D gene TRBD1, 5 bases. This CDR3 has 18 residues. Germline V CDR1 and CDR2: MNHNS, SASEGT. V shed 3 bases and J shed 2 bases, with 21 bases lying between them. The CDR3 DNA reads TGTGCCAGCAGTGACCCTCCAGGGATGGCGGCCCCCACAGATACGCAGTATTTT. Encoded protein: CASSDPPGMAAPTDTQYF.

The chain employs TRBV10-3 and TRBJ1-1; TRBD1 matches 7 bases. In germline, CDR1 is ENHRY, CDR2 SYGVKD. After removal of 3 bases from V and 3 bases from J, the junction contained 13 bases not matched to a gene. The CDR3 extends over 17 amino acids. CDR3 in amino acids: CAISDPGKGALYTEAFF. The CDR3, as DNA: TGTGCCATCAGTGACCCGGGAAAGGGGGCGTTGTACACTGAAGCTTTCTTT.

Points on this clonotype: A much larger clone differs from this one at a single base, so this may be a read error. V and J are TRBV7-9 and TRBJ1-1; D remains ambiguous. The CDR3 length is 14 residues. The germline CDR1 and CDR2 sequences are SEHNR and FQNEAQ (reference sequence). The CDR3 DNA follows: TGCGCCAGCAGCCAACCTACGCGGAACACTGAAGCTCTCTTT. It translates to CASSQPTRNTEALF.

At least ten counts were recorded for this clonotype. This chain uses TRBV20-1 with TRBJ2-5; D is possibly TRBD2 (6 bases). The germline CDR1 and CDR2 sequences are DFQATT and SNEGSKA (reference sequence). The V end was cut by 1 base, the J end by 4 bases, with 19 bases between. This CDR3 has 16 amino acids. The CDR3 protein is CSARALGGATTETQYF. In DNA form, the CDR3 reads TGCAGTGCTAGAGCGCTGGGCGGGGCGACCACAGAGACCCAGTACTTC.

This clonotype was recorded many times. This sequence joins TRBV7-9 and TRBJ2-5; D is uncertain. CDR3 length: 12 amino acids. V lost 5 bases, J lost 11 bases, and 15 bases lay in between. Germline-derived CDR1 and CDR2 are SEHNR and FQNEAQ (reference sequence). CDR3 loop: CASSPESVLQYF. The CDR3 region has the DNA TGTGCCAGCAGCCCAGAGAGCGTTTTACAGTACTTC.

This clonotype was seen a handful of times. The chain uses TRBV19 and TRBJ1-3; D not resolved. Trimming stripped 7 bases from V and 0 bases from J, with 13 bases between. CDR3 size: 15 residues. CDR1 is LNHDA and CDR2 is SQIVND in the germline V gene (reference sequence). CDR3 sequence (DNA): TGTGCCAGTAACTCGTACGAATCCTCTGGAAACACCATATATTTT. This translates into CASNSYESSGNTIYF.

This clonotype was recorded many times. This chain links TRBV2 with TRBJ1-2, with TRBD1 identical over 9 bases. This CDR3 contains 15 residues. Germline V CDR1 and CDR2: SNHLY, FYNNEI. V was pared by 4 bases and J by 7 bases, with 10 bases of the junction left unmatched. This CDR3 is CASSAHEQGAGGYTF. As DNA, the CDR3 is TGTGCCAGCAGTGCACATGAACAGGGGGCTGGTGGCTACACCTTC. Using reference TRBV2 and TRBJ1-2 for the parts outside the CDR3, the full variable domain is EPEVTQTPSHQVTQMGQEVILRCVPISNHLYFYWYRQILGQKVEFLVSFYNNEISEKSEIFDDQFSVERPDGSNFTLKIRSTKLEDSAMYFCASSAHEQGAGGYTFGSGTRLTVV.

This clonotype was found a few times. V usage is TRBV9 and J usage is TRBJ1-1; D may be TRBD1 (5 bases). The CDR3 extends over 16 amino acids. Trimming left V 2 bases short and J 5 bases short, with 19 bases between. The germline CDR1 and CDR2 sequences are SGDLS and YYNGEE. CDR3 DNA: TGTGCCAGCAGCGTCAGAACCGGGACCCCGGAGACTGAAGCTTTCTTT. Encoded protein: CASSVRTGTPETEAFF. The entire variable domain, with the rest obtained from reference TRBV9 and TRBJ1-1, is as follows: DSGVTQTPKHLITATGQRVTLRCSPRSGDLSVYWYQQSLDQGLQFLIQYYNGEERAKGNILERFSAQQFPDLHSELNLSSLELGDSALYFCASSVRTGTPETEAFFGQGTRLTVV.

The rearrangement uses TRBV4-3 and TRBJ1-5; 7 positions match TRBD1. Germline values: CDR1 LGHNA, CDR2 YSLEER. The CDR3 has 16 amino acids. Trimming at V came to 1 base and at J to 4 bases, leaving 7 bases not matched to a gene. The DNA for the CDR3 is TGCGCCAGCAGCCAAGCAACGGGACAGCGAAATCAGCCCCAGCATTTT. Protein product: CASSQATGQRNQPQHF.

As concerns this clonotype: This may arise from a read error, as a much more abundant clone is one base away. The V call is TRBV5-6, the J call TRBJ2-1; D unresolved. The V gene's germline CDR1 is SGHDT and CDR2 YYEEEE. CDR3 length: 16 residues. The DNA for the CDR3 is TGTACCAGCAGCTTCGGTGTAGGCCCGTCCTACAATGAGCAGTTCTTC. Translated: CTSSFGVGPSYNEQFF.

This clonotype was counted ten times or more. This chain uses TRBV4-1 with TRBJ1-1, with 7 bases fitting TRBD1. The V and J ends lost 3 bases and 1 base, in that order; junction bases with no gene match: 8. There are 16 residues in the CDR3. The germline gives CDR1 MGHRA, CDR2 YSYEKL. The CDR3 DNA follows: TGCGCCAGCAGCCAGGGGGACAGAGGTCCGAACACTGAAGCTTTCTTT. This codes for CASSQGDRGPNTEAFF.

This clonotype was seen ten or more times. This chain uses TRBV20-1 with TRBJ2-7; 8 bases agree with TRBD2. This CDR3 spans 14 amino acids. Germline V gene sequence: CDR1 DFQATT, CDR2 SNEGSKA (reference sequence). J was trimmed by 3 bases and V by 0 bases; bases with no gene match: 4. CDR3 nucleotides: TGCAGTGCTAGAGAGGGGACTAGAGACTACGAGCAGTACTTC. Its translation is CSAREGTRDYEQYF.

This clonotype was recorded at least ten times. The rearrangement links TRBV7-6 to TRBJ2-7; D is ambiguous. CDR3 length equals 15 residues. With 1 base removed from V and 3 bases from J, the gap between germline ends came to 13 bases. Germline CDR1 SGHVS, CDR2 FNYEAQ. The CDR3 here is CASSLDFGNNYEQYF. CDR3 nucleotides: TGTGCCAGCAGCTTAGACTTTGGCAATAACTACGAGCAGTACTTC.

The sample holds many counts of this clonotype. The CDR3 loop reads CAWSDPQGWLGETQYF. CDR3 nucleotides: TGTGCCTGGAGTGACCCCCAAGGGTGGTTGGGGGAGACCCAGTACTTC. The V and J genes are TRBV30 and TRBJ2-5; no clear D gene. V was cut by 1 base and J by 5 bases, with 20 bases left in between. The CDR3 is 16 residues long. Germline lookup yields CDR1 GTSNPN and CDR2 SVGIG (reference sequence).

This clonotype showed up just a few times. The chain recombines TRBV9 with TRBJ2-3; 8 bases are a match to TRBD2. The germline gives CDR1 SGDLS, CDR2 YYNGEE. J gave up 7 bases and V 0 bases, and 4 bases lay outside the gene matches. The CDR3 runs to 14 residues. CDR3 nucleotide sequence: TGTGCCAGCAGCGTAGCCTCGGGGGGGTATACGCAGTATTTT. This encodes CASSVASGGYTQYF.

This clonotype was observed many times. The chain couples TRBV12-3 or TRBV12-4 to TRBJ2-3; the match to TRBD2 covers 7 bases. The CDR3 spans 16 residues. The trim removed 6 bases at V and 6 bases at J, leaving 15 bases unmatched. This chain's CDR3 is CASSPLATRRGDTQYF. The CDR3, as DNA: TGTGCCAGCAGCCCACTAGCGACTCGGCGTGGGGATACGCAGTATTTT.

This clonotype was detected many times. The V call is TRBV14, the J call TRBJ2-7; D remains ambiguous. The CDR3 consists of 18 residues. V lost 4 bases, J lost 6 bases, and 28 bases lay in between. Germline V lookup: CDR1 SGHDN, CDR2 FVKESK. The CDR3 region has the DNA TGTGCCAGCAGCCCCTTGGGTAGGTCATTCGCGTACTCCAGCGAGCAGTACTTC. The encoded protein is CASSPLGRSFAYSSEQYF.

This clonotype turned up a few times. CDR3 sequence: CASSQGAGQGNTIYF. CDR3 nucleotides: TGTGCCAGCAGCCAAGGGGCCGGACAGGGAAACACCATATATTTT. The J gene is TRBJ1-3, the V gene TRBV3-1, with D possibly TRBD1 on 6 matching bases. The ends were cut back, 1 base at V and 4 bases at J, with 11 bases in the middle. CDR1 is LGHDT, CDR2 YNNKEL, per germline (reference sequence). The length of the CDR3 is 15 residues. Drawing the rest from reference TRBV3-1 and TRBJ1-3, the complete variable domain is DTAVSQTPKYLVTQMGNDKSIKCEQNLGHDTMYWYKQDSKKFLKIMFSYNNKELIINETVPNRFSPKSPDKAHLNLHINSLELGDSAVYFCASSQGAGQGNTIYFGEGSWLTVV.

This chain links TRBV7-9 with TRBJ2-2; TRBD2 agrees at 10 bases. Germline loops: CDR1 SEHNR, CDR2 FQNEAQ (reference sequence). The CDR3 runs 16 residues. Losses at the gene ends were 2 bases for V and 7 bases for J; bases not matched to a gene: 7. The CDR3 sequence: CASSLSAGGPHGELFF. In nucleotides, the CDR3 is TGTGCCAGCAGCTTATCAGCGGGAGGGCCTCACGGGGAGCTGTTTTTT.

J is TRBJ2-7 and V is TRBV30; D is unclear. CDR3 size: 11 residues. Germline values: CDR1 GTSNPN, CDR2 SVGIG (reference sequence). Trimming left V 8 bases short and J 6 bases short, with 14 bases between. The CDR3 DNA sequence: TGTGCCAGGGATGTCGGATCCGAGCAGTACTTC. Translated: CARDVGSEQYF.

Only a few counts were recorded for this clonotype. The J gene is TRBJ2-1, the V gene TRBV6-1; D is possibly TRBD2 (6 bases). The V and J ends lost 2 bases and 3 bases respectively, with 11 bases between them. Germline V gene data show CDR1 as MNHNS and CDR2 as SASEGT. The CDR3 is made up of 15 amino acids. The DNA of the CDR3 is TGTGCCAGCAGTGAATACGGCGGGATCTACAATGAGCAGTTCTTC. Translation: CASSEYGGIYNEQFF.

This clonotype has just a few counts. The CDR3 sequence: CASSQDRSGGLVYEQFF. DNA of the CDR3: TGCGCCAGCAGCCAAGACAGGAGCGGGGGACTGGTGTATGAGCAGTTCTTC. The rearrangement uses TRBV4-1 and TRBJ2-1; 8 bases fit TRBD2. Looked up from germline, CDR1 is MGHRA and CDR2 is YSYEKL. The trim removed 0 bases at V and 8 bases at J, leaving 12 bases unmatched. This CDR3 comprises 17 residues.

In its sample, this clonotype was seen many times. The genes are TRBV11-3 and TRBJ1-1, with 7 bases lining up with TRBD1. The V and J ends lost 4 bases and 2 bases, in that order; junction bases with no gene match: 7. Germline V gives CDR1 SGHNT, CDR2 YENEEA. The CDR3 consists of 15 residues. The CDR3 loop reads CASSSEYRGNTEAFF. CDR3 in DNA: TGTGCCAGCAGCTCAGAGTACAGGGGTAACACTGAAGCTTTCTTT.

The rearrangement links TRBV12-5 to TRBJ2-6; 7 nucleotides line up with TRBD1. J lost 0 bases, V lost 3 bases, and 17 bases had no gene match. The CDR3 is 21 residues long. Germline V gives CDR1 LGHNT, CDR2 FRNRAP. The DNA for the CDR3 is TGTGCTAGTGGTTTCTTCGTCCGTGGACAGGACTTTTTCTCTGGGGCCAACGTCCTGACTTTC. Translating it yields CASGFFVRGQDFFSGANVLTF.